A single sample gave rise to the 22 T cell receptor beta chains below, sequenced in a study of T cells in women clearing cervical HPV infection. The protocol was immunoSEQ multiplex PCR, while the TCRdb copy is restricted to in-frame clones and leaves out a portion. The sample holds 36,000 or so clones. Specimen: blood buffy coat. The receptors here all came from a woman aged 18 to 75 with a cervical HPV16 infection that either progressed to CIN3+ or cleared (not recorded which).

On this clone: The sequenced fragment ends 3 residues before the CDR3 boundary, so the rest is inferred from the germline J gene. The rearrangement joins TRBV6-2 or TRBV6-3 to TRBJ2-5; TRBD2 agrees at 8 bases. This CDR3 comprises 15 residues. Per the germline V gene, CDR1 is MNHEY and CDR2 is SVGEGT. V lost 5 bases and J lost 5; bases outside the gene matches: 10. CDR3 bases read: TGTGCCAGCAGTGCCCCGGGACTAGAAATCGAGACC. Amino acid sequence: CASSAPGLEIET. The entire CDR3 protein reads CASSAPGLEIETQYF.

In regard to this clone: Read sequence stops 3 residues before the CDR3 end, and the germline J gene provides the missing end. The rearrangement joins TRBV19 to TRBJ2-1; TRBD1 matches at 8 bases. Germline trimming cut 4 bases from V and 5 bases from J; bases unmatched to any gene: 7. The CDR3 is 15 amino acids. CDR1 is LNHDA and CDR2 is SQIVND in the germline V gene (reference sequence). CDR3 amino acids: CASSTRQGWNNEQFF. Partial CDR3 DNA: TGTGCCAGTAGTACGAGACAGGGGTGGAACAATGAG.

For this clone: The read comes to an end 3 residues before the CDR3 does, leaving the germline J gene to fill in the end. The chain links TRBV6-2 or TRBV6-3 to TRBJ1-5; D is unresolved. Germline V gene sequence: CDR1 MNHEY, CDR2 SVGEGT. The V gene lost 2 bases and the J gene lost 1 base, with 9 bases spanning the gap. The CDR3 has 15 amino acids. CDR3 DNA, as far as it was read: TGTGCCAGCAGTTACGGGCGAGGGAGCAATCAGCCC. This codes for CASSYGRGSNQP. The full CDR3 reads CASSYGRGSNQPQHF.

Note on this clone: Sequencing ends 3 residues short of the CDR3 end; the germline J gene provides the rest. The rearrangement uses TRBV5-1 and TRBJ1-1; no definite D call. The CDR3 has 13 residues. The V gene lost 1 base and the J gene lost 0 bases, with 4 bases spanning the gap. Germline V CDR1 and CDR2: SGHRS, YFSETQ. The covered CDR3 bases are TGCGCCAGCAGCTTGAGGGTGAACACTGAA. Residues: CASSLRVNTE. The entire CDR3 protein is CASSLRVNTEAFF.

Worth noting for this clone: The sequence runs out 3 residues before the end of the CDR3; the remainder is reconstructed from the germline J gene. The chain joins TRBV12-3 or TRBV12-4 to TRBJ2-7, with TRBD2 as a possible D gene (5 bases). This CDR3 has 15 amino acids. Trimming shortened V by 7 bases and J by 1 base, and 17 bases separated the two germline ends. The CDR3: CASTSTTMGSYEQYF. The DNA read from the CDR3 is TGTGCCAGCACCTCGACTACGATGGGGTCCTACGAG.

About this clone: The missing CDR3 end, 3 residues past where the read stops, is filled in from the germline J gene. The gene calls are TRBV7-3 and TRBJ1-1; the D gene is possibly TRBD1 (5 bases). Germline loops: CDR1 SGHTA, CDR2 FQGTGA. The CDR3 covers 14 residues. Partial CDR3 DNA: TGTGCCAGCAGCTTAGAGCCGGGGGGGGGTGTG. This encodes CASSLEPGGGV. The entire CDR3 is CASSLEPGGGVAFF. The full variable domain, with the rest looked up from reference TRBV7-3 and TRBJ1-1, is GAGVSQTPSNKVTEKGKYVELRCDPISGHTALYWYRQSLGQGPEFLIYFQGTGAADDSGLPNDRFFAVRPEGSVSTLKIQRTERGDSAVYLCASSLEPGGGVAFFGQGTRLTVV.

CDR3 DNA, as far as it was read: TGTGCCAGCAGCTTAATGCCGGGACAGGGATCCTACGAG. It yields the protein CASSLMPGQGSYE. The entire CDR3 is CASSLMPGQGSYEQYF. The rearrangement uses TRBV7-6 and TRBJ2-7, with 9 bases aligning to TRBD1. The read terminates 3 residues before the CDR3 end, so the remaining end is supplied by the germline J gene. Losses at the gene ends were 2 bases for V and 1 base for J; bases not matched to a gene: 6. Germline V gives CDR1 SGHVS, CDR2 FNYEAQ. This CDR3 has 16 amino acids.

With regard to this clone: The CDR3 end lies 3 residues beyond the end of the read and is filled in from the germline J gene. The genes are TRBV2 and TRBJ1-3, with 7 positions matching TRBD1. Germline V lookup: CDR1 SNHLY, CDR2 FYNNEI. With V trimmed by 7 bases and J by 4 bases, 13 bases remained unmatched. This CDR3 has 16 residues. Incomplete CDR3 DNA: TGTGCCAGCAAGGGGGACAGAGAGACTGGCGGAAACACC. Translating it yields CASKGDRETGGNT. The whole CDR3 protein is CASKGDRETGGNTIYF. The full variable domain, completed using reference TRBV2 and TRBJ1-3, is EPEVTQTPSHQVTQMGQEVILRCVPISNHLYFYWYRQILGQKVEFLVSFYNNEISEKSEIFDDQFSVERPDGSNFTLKIRSTKLEDSAMYFCASKGDRETGGNTIYFGEGSWLTVV.

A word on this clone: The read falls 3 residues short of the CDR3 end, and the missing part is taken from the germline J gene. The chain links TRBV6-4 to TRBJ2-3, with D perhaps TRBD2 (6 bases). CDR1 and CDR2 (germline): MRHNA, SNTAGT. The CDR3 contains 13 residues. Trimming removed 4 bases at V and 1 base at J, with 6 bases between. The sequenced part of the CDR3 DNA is TGTGCCAGCAGTGCTAGCGGCACAGATACG. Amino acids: CASSASGTDT. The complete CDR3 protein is CASSASGTDTQYF.

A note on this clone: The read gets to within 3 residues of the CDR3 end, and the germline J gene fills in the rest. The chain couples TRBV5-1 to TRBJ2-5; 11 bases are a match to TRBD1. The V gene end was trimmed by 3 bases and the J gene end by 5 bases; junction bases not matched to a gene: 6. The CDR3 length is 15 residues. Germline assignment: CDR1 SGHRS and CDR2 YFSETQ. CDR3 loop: CASSSPGQGVETQYF. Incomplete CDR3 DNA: TGCGCCAGCAGCTCGCCGGGACAGGGGGTGGAGACC. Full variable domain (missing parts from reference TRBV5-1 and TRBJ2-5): KAGVTQTPRYLIKTRGQQVTLSCSPISGHRSVSWYQQTPGQGLQFLFEYFSETQRNKGNFPGRFSGRQFSNSRSEMNVSTLELGDSALYLCASSSPGQGVETQYFGPGTRLLVL.

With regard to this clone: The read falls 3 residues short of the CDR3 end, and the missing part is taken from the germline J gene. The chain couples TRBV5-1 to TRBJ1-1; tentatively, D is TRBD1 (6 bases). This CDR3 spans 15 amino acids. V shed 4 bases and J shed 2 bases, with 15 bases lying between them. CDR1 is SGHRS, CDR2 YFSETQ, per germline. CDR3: CASSQGHTPNTEAFF. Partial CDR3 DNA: TGCGCCAGCAGCCAGGGACACACTCCCAACACTGAA.

The CDR3 loop reads CASSEWTSGLYNEQFF. The sequenced part of the CDR3 DNA is TGTGCCAGCAGTGAATGGACTAGCGGGTTATACAATGAG. The V and J genes are TRBV2 and TRBJ2-1; TRBD2 aligns across 11 bases. Read coverage stops 3 residues before the CDR3 terminus; the germline J gene supplies the remainder. In germline, CDR1 is SNHLY, CDR2 FYNNEI. The CDR3 has 16 amino acids. V lost 2 bases and J lost 4; bases outside the gene matches: 4.

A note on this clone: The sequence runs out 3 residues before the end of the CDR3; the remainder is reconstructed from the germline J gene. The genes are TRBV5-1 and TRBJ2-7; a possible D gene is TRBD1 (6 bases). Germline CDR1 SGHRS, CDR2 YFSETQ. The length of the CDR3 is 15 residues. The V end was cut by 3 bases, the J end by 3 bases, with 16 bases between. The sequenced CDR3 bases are TGCGCCAGCAGCTCCCGTCCGGGACACCTCTACGAG. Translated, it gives CASSSRPGHLYE. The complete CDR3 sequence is CASSSRPGHLYEQYF.

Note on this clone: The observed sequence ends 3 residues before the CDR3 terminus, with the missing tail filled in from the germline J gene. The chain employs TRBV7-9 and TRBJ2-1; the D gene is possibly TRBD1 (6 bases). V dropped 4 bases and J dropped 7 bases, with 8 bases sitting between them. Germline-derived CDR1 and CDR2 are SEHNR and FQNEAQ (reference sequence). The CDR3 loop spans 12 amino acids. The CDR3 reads CASSSTGNEQFF. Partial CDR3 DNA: TGTGCCAGCAGCTCTACAGGGAATGAG.

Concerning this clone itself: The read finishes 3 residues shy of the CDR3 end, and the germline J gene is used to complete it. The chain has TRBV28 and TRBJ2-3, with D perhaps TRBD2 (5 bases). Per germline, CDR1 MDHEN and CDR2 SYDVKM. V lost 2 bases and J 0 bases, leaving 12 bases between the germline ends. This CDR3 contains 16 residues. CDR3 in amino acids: CASSLDAGLSTDTQYF. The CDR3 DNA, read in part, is TGTGCCAGCAGTTTAGATGCGGGCCTTAGCACAGATACG. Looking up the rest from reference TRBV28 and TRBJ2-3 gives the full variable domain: DVKVTQSSRYLVKRTGEKVFLECVQDMDHENMFWYRQDPGLGLRLIYFSYDVKMKEKGDIPEGYSVSREKKERFSLILESASTNQTSMYLCASSLDAGLSTDTQYFGPGTRLTVL.

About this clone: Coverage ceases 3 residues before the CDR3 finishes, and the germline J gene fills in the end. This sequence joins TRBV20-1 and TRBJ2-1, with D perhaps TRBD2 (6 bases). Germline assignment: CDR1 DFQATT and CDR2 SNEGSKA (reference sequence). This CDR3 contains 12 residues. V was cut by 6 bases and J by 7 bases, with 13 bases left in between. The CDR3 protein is CSARRVENEQFF. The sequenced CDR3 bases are TGCAGTGCCAGGAGGGTTGAGAATGAG.

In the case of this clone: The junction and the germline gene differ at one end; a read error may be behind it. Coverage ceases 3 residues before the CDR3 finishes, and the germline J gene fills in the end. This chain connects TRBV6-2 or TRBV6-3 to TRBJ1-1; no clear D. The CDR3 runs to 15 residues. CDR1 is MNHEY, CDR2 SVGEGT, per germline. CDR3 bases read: TGTGCCGGCAGTTACTCTAGCCCGGCGAACACTGAA. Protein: CAGSYSSPANTE. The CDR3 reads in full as CAGSYSSPANTEAFF.

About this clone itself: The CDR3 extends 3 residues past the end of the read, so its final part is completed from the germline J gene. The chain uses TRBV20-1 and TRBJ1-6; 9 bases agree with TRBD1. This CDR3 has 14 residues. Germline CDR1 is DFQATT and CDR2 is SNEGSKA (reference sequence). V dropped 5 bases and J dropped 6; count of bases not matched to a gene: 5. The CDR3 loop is CSAGQGRANSPLHF. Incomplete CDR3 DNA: TGCAGTGCTGGACAGGGGAGGGCTAATTCACCC.

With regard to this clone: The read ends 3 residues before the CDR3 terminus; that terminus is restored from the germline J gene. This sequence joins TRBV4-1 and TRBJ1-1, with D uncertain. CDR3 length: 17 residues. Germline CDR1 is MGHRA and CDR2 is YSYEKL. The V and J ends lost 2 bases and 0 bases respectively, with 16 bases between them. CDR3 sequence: CASSQRLQTPMNTEAFF. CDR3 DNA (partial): TGCGCCAGCAGCCAACGGCTCCAGACTCCTATGAACACTGAA.

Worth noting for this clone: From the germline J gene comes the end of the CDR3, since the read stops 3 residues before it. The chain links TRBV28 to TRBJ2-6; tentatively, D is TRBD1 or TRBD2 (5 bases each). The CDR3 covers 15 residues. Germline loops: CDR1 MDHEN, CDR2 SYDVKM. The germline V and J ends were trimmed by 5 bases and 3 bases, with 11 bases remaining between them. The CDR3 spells CASSPRGVGANVLTF. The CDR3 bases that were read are TGTGCCAGCAGTCCGAGAGGGGTTGGGGCCAACGTC.

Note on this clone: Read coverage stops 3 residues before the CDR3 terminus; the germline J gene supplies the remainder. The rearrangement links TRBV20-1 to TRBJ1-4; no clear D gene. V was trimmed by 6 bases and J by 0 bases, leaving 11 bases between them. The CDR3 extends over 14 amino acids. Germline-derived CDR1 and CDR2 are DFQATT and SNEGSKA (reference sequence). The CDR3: CSAALAATNEKLFF. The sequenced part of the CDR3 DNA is TGCAGTGCGGCCCTGGCGGCAACTAATGAAAAA.

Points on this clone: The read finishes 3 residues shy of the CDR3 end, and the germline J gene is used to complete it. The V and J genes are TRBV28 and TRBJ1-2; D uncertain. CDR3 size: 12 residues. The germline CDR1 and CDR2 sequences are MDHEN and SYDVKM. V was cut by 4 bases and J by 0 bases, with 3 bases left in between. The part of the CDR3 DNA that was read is TGTGCCAGCAGTTGGCCTAACTATGGC. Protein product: CASSWPNYG. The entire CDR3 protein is CASSWPNYGYTF.